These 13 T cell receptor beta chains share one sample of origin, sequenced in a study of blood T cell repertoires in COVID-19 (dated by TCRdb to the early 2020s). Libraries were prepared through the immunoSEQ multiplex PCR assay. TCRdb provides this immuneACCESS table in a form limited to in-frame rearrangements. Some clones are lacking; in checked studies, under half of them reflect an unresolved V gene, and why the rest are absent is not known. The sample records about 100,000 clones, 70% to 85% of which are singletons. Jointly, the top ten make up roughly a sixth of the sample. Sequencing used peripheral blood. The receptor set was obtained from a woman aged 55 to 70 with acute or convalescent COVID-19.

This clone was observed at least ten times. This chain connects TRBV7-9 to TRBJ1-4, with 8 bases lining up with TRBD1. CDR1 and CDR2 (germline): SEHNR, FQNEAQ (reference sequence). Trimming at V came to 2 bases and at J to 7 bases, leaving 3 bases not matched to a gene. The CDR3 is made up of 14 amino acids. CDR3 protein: CASSLTTGVEKLFF. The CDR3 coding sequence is TGTGCCAGCAGCTTAACGACAGGGGTTGAAAAACTGTTTTTT.

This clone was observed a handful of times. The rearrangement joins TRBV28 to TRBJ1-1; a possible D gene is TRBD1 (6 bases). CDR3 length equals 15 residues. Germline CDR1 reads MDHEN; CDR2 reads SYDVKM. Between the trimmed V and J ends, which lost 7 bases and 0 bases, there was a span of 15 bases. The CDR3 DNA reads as TGTGCCAGCACCTCAGTAGGGGGAATGAACACTGAAGCTTTCTTT. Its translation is CASTSVGGMNTEAFF.

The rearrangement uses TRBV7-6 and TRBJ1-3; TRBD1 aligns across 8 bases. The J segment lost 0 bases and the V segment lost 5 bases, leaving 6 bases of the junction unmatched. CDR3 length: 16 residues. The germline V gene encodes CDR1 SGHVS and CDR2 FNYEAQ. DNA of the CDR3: TGTGCCAGCAGCCCACGACAGGGGATCTCTGGAAACACCATATATTTT. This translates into CASSPRQGISGNTIYF.

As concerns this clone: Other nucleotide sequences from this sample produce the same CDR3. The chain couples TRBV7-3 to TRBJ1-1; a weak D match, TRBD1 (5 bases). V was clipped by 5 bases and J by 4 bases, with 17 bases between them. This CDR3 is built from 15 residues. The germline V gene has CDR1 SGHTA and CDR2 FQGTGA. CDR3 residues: CASSRVGGGGTEAFF. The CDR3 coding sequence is TGTGCCAGCAGCCGGGTGGGTGGGGGAGGCACTGAAGCTTTCTTT.

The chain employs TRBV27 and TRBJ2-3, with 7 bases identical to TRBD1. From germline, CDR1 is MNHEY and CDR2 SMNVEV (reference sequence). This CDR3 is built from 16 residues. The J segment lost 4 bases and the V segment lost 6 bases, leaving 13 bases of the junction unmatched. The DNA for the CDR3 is TGTGCCAGCAGATCACCACAGGGGTTGTTTGCAGATACGCAGTATTTT. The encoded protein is CASRSPQGLFADTQYF.

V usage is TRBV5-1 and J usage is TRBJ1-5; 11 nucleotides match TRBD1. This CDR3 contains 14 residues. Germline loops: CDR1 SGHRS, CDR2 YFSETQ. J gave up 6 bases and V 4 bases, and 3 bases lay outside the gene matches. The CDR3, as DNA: TGCGCCAGCAGCACCGGGACAGGGGGTCAGCCCCAGCATTTT. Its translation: CASSTGTGGQPQHF.

The CDR3 region has the DNA TGTGCCAGCAGCTTTACGGGACAGGGGGTGGGGTTTGAAGCTTTCTTT. Its translation: CASSFTGQGVGFEAFF. The chain joins TRBV5-6 to TRBJ1-1; 11 bases align to TRBD1. CDR1 and CDR2 from the germline V gene are SGHDT and YYEEEE. The CDR3 runs 16 residues. V trimming: 2 bases; J trimming: 7 bases; junction bases outside the gene matches: 10.

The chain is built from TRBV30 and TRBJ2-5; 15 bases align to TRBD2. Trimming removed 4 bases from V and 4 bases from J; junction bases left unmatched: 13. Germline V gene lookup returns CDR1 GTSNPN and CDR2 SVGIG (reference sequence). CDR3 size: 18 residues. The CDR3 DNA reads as TGTGCCTGGACTTTAGGGGCCGGACTAGCGGGGGGGCGAGAGACCCAGTACTTC. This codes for CAWTLGAGLAGGRETQYF.

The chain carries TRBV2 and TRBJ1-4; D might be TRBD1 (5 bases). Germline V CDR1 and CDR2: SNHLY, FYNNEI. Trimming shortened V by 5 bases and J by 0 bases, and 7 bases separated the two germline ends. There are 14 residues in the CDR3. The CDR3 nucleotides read TGTGCCAGCAGTCCAGGGTCAACTAATGAAAAACTGTTTTTT. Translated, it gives CASSPGSTNEKLFF. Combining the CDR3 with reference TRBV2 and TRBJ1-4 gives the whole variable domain EPEVTQTPSHQVTQMGQEVILRCVPISNHLYFYWYRQILGQKVEFLVSFYNNEISEKSEIFDDQFSVERPDGSNFTLKIRSTKLEDSAMYFCASSPGSTNEKLFFGSGTQLSVL.

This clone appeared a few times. CDR3 amino acids: CASSQVLRRDSGLAKNIQYF. CDR3 sequence (DNA): TGCGCCAGCAGCCAAGTCCTCCGTAGGGACTCAGGTCTAGCCAAAAACATTCAGTACTTC. The genes are TRBV4-1 and TRBJ2-4; tentative D call: TRBD2 (6 bases). This CDR3 has 20 residues. Germline lookup yields CDR1 MGHRA and CDR2 YSYEKL. The V end was cut by 1 base, the J end by 0 bases, with 22 bases between.

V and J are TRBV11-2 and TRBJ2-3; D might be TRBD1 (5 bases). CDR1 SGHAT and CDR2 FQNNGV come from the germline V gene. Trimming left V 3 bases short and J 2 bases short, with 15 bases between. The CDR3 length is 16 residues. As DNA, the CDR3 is TGTGCCAGCAGCTTTGGGGCCATCCCTACCACAGATACGCAGTATTTT. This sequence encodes CASSFGAIPTTDTQYF.

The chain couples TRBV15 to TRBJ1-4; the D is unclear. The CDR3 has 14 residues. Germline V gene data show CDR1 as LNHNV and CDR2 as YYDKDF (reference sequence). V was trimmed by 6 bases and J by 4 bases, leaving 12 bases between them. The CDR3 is CATSPRDFNEKLFF. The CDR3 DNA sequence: TGTGCCACCAGTCCCCGAGACTTTAATGAAAAACTGTTTTTT. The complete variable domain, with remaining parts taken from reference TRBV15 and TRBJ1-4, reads DAMVIQNPRYQVTQFGKPVTLSCSQTLNHNVMYWYQQKSSQAPKLLFHYYDKDFNNEADTPDNFQSRRPNTSFCFLDIRSPGLGDTAMYLCATSPRDFNEKLFFGSGTQLSVL.

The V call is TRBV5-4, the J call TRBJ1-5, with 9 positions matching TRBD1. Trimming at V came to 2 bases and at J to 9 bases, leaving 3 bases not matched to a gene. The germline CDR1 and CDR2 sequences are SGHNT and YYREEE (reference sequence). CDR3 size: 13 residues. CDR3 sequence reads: CASSFGQGRPQHF. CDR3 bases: TGTGCCAGCAGCTTCGGACAGGGGCGGCCCCAGCATTTT.